The clone carrying this T cell receptor (beta chain) was picked up many times. Its antigen is not known. Treatment was busulfan-fludarabine conditioning, a marrow graft, and cyclophosphamide on days +3 and +4. This sample stems from a study of T cells after posttransplantation cyclophosphamide. Findings and limits, study-wide: TRB clonality was highly associated with recipient CMV seropositivity and reactivation. Tissue-infiltrating T cells from skin or gut overlapped little with blood T cells. Donor-recipient repertoire similarity was low at 1-2 months, rising over year one.

V dropped 0 bases and J dropped 0 bases, with 11 bases sitting between them. CDR3 size: 16 residues. The V gene's germline CDR1 is SGHRS and CDR2 YFSETQ. This table comes from immunoSEQ multiplex PCR, and its TCRdb copy is limited to in-frame clones, with some not included. The data show about 25,000 clones, with none appearing a single time. The chain recombines TRBV5-1 with TRBJ2-3; D may be TRBD1 (6 bases). The TCR comes from a male patient younger than 30 who received an allogeneic stem cell transplant from a related donor, was CMV-positive, and had no GVHD. A share of the T cells may be of graft donor origin. Source: PBMCs, taken after allogeneic stem cell transplant with posttransplant cyclophosphamide. Written as DNA, the CDR3 is TGCGCCAGCAGCTTGGCCGGGACATATAGCACAGATACGCAGTATTTT. Residues: CASSLAGTYSTDTQYF.